This T cell receptor beta chain appears in the sequencing data of a study of cytomegalovirus exposure and HLA in healthy donors. General study findings and limits: Altogether, some 170 TCR beta chains were recorded as cytomegalovirus-associated.

Primers for the PCR totalled 60 Vbeta and 13 Jbeta. Clones were sequenced by immunoSEQ multiplex PCR, and TCRdb holds only the in-frame ones, with some missing. Of some 150,000 clones listed, about 87% were seen once; the top ten hold less than 5.5%. As regards this clone: What it binds is unknown.

Nominal health characterized the donors when sampled, though unrecorded immune exposures were likely. The receptor was derived from a woman under 40 in good health and CMV-seronegative. Material: PBMCs.

CDR3 nucleotide sequence: TGTGCCAGCAGCCAGTTATCCAGGGATACGCAGTATTTT. This gives the protein CASSQLSRDTQYF. The J gene is TRBJ2-3, the V gene TRBV7-6; D not certain. Germline CDR1 SGHVS, CDR2 FNYEAQ. V was shortened by 5 bases and J by 6 bases, with 12 bases between the two germline ends. The CDR3 extends over 13 amino acids.